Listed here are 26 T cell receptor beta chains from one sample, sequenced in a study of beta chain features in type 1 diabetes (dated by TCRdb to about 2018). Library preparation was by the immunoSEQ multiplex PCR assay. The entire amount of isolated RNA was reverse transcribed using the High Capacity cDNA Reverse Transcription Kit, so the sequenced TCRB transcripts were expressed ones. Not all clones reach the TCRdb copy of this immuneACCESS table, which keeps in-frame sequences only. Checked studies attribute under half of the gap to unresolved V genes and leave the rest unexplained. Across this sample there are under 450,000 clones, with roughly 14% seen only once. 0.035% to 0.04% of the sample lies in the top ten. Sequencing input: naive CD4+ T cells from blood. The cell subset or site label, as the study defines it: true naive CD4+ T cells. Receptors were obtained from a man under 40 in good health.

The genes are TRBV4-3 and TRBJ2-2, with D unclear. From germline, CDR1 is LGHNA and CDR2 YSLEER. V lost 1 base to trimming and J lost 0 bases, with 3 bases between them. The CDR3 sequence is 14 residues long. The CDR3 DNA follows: TGCGCCAGCAGCCAAGCGACGAACACCGGGGAGCTGTTTTTT. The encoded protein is CASSQATNTGELFF.

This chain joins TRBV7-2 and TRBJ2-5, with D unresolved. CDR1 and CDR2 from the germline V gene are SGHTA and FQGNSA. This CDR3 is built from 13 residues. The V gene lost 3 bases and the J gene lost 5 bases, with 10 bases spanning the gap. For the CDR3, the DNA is TGTGCCAGCAGCTTGGACGCTTCGGAGACCCAGTACTTC. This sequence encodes CASSLDASETQYF. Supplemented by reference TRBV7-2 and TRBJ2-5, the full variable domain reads GAGVSQSPSNKVTEKGKDVELRCDPISGHTALYWYRQSLGQGLEFLIYFQGNSAPDKSGLPSDRFSAERTGGSVSTLTIQRTQQEDSAVYLCASSLDASETQYFGPGTRLLVL.

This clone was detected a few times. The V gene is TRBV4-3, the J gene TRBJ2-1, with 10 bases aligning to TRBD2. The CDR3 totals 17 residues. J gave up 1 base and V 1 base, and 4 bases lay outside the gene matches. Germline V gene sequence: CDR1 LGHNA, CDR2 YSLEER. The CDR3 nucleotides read TGCGCCAGCAGCCAAGCCGCTAGCGGGAGTTCCTACAATGAGCAGTTCTTC. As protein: CASSQAASGSSYNEQFF.

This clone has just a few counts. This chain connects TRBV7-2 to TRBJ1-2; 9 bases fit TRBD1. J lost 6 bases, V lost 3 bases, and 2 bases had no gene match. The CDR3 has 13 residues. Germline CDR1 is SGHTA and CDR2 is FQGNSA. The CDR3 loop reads CASSLGQGNGYTF. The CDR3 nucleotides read TGTGCCAGCAGCTTGGGACAGGGAAATGGCTACACCTTC.

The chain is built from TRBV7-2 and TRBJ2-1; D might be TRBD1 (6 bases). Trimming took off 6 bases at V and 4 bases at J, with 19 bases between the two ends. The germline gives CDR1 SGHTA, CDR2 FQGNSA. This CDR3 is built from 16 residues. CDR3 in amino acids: CASRFRAGVAYNEQFF. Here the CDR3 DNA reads TGTGCCAGCAGATTTAGAGCAGGGGTGGCTTACAATGAGCAGTTCTTC. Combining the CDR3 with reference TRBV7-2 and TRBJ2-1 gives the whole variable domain GAGVSQSPSNKVTEKGKDVELRCDPISGHTALYWYRQSLGQGLEFLIYFQGNSAPDKSGLPSDRFSAERTGGSVSTLTIQRTQQEDSAVYLCASRFRAGVAYNEQFFGPGTRLTVL.

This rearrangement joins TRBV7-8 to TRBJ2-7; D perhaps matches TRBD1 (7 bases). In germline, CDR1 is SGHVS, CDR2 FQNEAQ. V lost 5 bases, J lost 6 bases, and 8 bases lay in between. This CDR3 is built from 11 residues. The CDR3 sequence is CASSQGGEQYF. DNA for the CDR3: TGTGCCAGCAGCCAGGGGGGCGAGCAGTACTTC. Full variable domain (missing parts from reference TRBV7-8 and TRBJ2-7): GAGVSQSPRYKVAKRGQDVALRCDPISGHVSLFWYQQALGQGPEFLTYFQNEAQLDKSGLPSDRFFAERPEGSVSTLKIQRTQQEDSAVYLCASSQGGEQYFGPGTRLTVT.

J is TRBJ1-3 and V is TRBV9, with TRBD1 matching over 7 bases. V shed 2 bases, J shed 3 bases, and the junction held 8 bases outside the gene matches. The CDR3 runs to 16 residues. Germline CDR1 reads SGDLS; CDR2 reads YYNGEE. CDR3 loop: CASSVTGLTSGNTIYF. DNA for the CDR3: TGTGCCAGCAGCGTGACAGGGCTGACAAGTGGAAACACCATATATTTT.

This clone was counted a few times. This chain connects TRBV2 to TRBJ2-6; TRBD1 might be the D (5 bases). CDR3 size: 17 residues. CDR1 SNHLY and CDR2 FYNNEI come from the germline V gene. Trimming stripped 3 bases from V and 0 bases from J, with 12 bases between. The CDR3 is CASSEGPGRSGANVLTF. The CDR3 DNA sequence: TGTGCCAGCAGTGAGGGCCCAGGGCGCTCTGGGGCCAACGTCCTGACTTTC. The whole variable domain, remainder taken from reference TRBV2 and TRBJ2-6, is EPEVTQTPSHQVTQMGQEVILRCVPISNHLYFYWYRQILGQKVEFLVSFYNNEISEKSEIFDDQFSVERPDGSNFTLKIRSTKLEDSAMYFCASSEGPGRSGANVLTFGAGSRLTVL.

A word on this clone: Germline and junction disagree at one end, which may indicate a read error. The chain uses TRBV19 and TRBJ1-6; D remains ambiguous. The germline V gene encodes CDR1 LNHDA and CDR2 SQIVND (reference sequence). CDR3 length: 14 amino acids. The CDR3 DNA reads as TGTGCCAGTAGGATAGAGGGTGGTAATTCACCCCTCCACTTT. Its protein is CASRIEGGNSPLHF.

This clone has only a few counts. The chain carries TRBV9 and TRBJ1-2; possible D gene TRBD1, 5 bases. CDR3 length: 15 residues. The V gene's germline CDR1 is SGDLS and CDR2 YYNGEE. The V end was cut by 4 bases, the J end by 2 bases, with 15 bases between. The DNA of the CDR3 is TGTGCCAGCAGCATGGGACTAGGTTGGAACTATGGCTACACCTTC. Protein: CASSMGLGWNYGYTF. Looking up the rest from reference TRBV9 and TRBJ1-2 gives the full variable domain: DSGVTQTPKHLITATGQRVTLRCSPRSGDLSVYWYQQSLDQGLQFLIQYYNGEERAKGNILERFSAQQFPDLHSELNLSSLELGDSALYFCASSMGLGWNYGYTFGSGTRLTVV.

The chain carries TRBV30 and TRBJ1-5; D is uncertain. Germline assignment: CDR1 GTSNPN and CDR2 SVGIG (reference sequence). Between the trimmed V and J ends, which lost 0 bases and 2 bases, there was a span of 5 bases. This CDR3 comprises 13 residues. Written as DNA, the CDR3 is TGTGCCTGGAGTGTGGTGGGCAATCAGCCCCAGCATTTT. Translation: CAWSVVGNQPQHF.

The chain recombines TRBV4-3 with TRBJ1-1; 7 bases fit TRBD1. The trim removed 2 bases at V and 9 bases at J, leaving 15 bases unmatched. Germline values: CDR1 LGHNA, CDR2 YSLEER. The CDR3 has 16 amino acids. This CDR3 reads CASSQNHMWAGGKAFF. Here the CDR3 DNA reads TGCGCCAGCAGCCAAAACCACATGTGGGCAGGGGGTAAAGCTTTCTTT.

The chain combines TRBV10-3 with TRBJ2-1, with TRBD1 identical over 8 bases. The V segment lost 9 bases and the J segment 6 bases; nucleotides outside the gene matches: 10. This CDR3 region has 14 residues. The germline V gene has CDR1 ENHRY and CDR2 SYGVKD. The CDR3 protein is CAILAGQGGNEQFF. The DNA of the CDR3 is TGTGCCATTTTGGCTGGACAGGGAGGCAATGAGCAGTTCTTC.

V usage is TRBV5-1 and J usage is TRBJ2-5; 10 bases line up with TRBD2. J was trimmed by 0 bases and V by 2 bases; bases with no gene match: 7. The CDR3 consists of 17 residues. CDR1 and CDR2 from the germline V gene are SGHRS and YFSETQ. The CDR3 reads CASSFGTSASNQETQYF. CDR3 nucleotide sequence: TGCGCCAGCAGCTTCGGGACTAGCGCGTCGAACCAAGAGACCCAGTACTTC.

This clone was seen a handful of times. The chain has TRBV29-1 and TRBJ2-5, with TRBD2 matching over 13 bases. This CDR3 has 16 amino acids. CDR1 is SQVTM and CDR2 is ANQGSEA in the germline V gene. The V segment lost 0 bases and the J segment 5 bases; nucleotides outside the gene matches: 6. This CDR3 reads CSVEDPGLAGFETQYF. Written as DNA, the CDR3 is TGCAGCGTTGAAGACCCGGGACTAGCGGGATTCGAGACCCAGTACTTC.

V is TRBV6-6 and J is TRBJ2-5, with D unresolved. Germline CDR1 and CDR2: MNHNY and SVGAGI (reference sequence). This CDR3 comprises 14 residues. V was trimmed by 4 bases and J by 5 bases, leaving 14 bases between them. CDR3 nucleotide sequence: TGTGCCAGCAGTTCCGTGGTTGGATCGGAGACCCAGTACTTC. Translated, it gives CASSSVVGSETQYF.

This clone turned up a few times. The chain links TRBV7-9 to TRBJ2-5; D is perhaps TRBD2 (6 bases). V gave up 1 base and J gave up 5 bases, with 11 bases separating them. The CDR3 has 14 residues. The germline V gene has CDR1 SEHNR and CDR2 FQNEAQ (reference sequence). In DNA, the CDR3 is TGTGCCAGCAGCTTAGGACTAGAGGGGGAGACCCAGTACTTC. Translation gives CASSLGLEGETQYF.

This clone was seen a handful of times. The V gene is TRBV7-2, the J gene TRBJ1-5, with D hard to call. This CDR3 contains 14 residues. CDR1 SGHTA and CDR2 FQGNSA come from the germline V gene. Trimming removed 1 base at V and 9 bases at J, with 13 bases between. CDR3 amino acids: CASSLVGGPWPQHF. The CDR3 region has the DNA TGTGCCAGCAGCTTAGTCGGCGGCCCATGGCCCCAGCATTTT.

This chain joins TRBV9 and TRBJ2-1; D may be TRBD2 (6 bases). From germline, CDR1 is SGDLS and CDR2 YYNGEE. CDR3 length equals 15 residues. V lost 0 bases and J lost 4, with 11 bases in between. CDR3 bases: TGTGCCAGCAGCGTAGGGGTAGCGGAATACAATGAGCAGTTCTTC. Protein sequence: CASSVGVAEYNEQFF.

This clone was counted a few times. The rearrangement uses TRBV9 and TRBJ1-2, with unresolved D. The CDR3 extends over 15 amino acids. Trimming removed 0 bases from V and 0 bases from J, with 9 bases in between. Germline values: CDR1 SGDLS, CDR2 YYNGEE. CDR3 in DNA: TGTGCCAGCAGCGTAGGGGCAGGAACTAACTATGGCTACACCTTC. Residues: CASSVGAGTNYGYTF.

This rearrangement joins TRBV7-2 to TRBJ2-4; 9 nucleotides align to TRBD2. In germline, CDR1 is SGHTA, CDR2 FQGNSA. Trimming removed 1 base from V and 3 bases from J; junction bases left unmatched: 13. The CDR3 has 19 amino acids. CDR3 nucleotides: TGTGCCAGCAGCTTAGGTGGTCTTGGCGGGGGGGCCGGCAAAAACATTCAGTACTTC. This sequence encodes CASSLGGLGGGAGKNIQYF.

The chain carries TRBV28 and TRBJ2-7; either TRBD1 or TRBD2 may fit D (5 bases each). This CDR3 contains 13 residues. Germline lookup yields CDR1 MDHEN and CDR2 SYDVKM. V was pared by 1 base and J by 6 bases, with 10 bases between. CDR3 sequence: CASSLLGVGEQYV. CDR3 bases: TGTGCCAGCAGTTTATTGGGGGTCGGCGAGCAGTACGTC.

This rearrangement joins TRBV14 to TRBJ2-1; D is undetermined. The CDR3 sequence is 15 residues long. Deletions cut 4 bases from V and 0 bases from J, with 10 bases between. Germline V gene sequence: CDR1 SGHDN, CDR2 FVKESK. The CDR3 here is CASSPKRVSYNEQFF. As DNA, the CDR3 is TGTGCCAGCAGCCCGAAGAGAGTCTCCTACAATGAGCAGTTCTTC.

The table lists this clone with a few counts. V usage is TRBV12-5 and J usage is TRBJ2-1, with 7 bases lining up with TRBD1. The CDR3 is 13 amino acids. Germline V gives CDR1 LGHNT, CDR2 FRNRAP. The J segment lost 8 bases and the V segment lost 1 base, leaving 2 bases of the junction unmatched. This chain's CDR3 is CASGLGQGYEQFF. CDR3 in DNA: TGTGCTAGTGGTTTGGGACAGGGCTATGAGCAGTTCTTC. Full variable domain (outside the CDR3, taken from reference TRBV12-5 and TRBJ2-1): DARVTQTPRHKVTEMGQEVTMRCQPILGHNTVFWYRQTMMQGLELLAYFRNRAPLDDSGMPKDRFSAEMPDATLATLKIQPSEPRDSAVYFCASGLGQGYEQFFGPGTRLTVL.

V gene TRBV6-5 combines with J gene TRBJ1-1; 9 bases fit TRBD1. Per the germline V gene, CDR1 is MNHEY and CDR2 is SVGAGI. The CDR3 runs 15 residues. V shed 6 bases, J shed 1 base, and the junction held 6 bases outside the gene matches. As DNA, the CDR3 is TGTGCCAGCAGCCGGGACAGGGTGGCGAACACTGAAGCTTTCTTT. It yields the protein CASSRDRVANTEAFF.

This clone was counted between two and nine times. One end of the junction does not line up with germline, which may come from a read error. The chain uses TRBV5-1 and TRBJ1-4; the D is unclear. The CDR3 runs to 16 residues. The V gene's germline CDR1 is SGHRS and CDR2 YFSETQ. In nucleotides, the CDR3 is TGCGCCAGCAGTTTGGCAGGACTTTCAACTAATGAAAAACTGTTTTTT. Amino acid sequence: CASSLAGLSTNEKLFF.